A selection of T cell receptor beta chains follows, all from one sample in a study of response to subunit inactivated influenza vaccine. From the RT-PCR reads, TCRdb called clonotypes with MiXCR, one entry per CDR3 protein. The table lists about 180,000 distinct CDR3 sequences, 7.5% to 10% of them singletons, with approximately 11% in the top ten. The sequencing used non-naive T cells sorted from PBMCs, collected on the day of vaccination. The receptors come from a man aged 45-65 years who received an inactivated influenza vaccine. CDR3s include the opening cysteine and the closing phenylalanine or tryptophan. A D gene is named only where the DNA matches it firmly. Rows give clone size only sometimes, using once, few, many, or a class for an expanded clone.

D	size	length	V	J	CDR3	DNA
.	many	12	TRBV15	TRBJ2-2	CATSAGHGELFF	TGTGCCACCAGCGCGGGCCACGGGGAGCTGTTTTTT
TRBD1	.	11	TRBV20-1	TRBJ1-1	CRPTGGTEAFF	TGCCGCCCCACAGGGGGCACTGAAGCTTTCTTT
.	many	13	TRBV6-5	TRBJ1-2	CASSYSGSYGYTF	TGTGCCAGCAGTTACTCAGGGTCCTATGGCTACACCTTC
.	many	16	TRBV7-9	TRBJ1-2	CASSLDGGAASYGYTF	TGTGCCAGCAGCTTAGACGGCGGCGCAGCCTCCTATGGCTACACCTTC
.	.	14	TRBV6-1	TRBJ1-2	CASSALGANYGYTF	TGTGCCAGCAGTGCGTTAGGAGCAAACTATGGCTACACCTTC
.	.	12	TRBV4-1	TRBJ1-2	CASRNLNYGYTF	TGCGCCAGCAGAAACCTCAACTATGGCTACACCTTC
TRBD1	.	15	TRBV3-1	TRBJ1-5	CASCKAGQGNQPQHF	TGTGCCAGCTGCAAAGCCGGACAGGGAAATCAGCCCCAGCATTTT
.	.	13	TRBV10-3	TRBJ2-7	CATNGRLDYEQYF	TGTGCCACCAACGGGCGGTTAGACTACGAGCAGTACTTC
TRBD2	few	16	TRBV20-1	TRBJ2-3	CSARAPSGPSTDTQYF	TGCAGTGCTAGAGCCCCTAGCGGGCCTAGCACAGATACGCAGTATTTT
.	.	13	TRBV10-3	TRBJ1-1	CAISANRDTEAFF	TGTGCCATCAGTGCCAACAGGGACACTGAAGCTTTCTTT
.	few	17	TRBV7-2	TRBJ2-7	CASSLMGGPGRTYEQYF	TGTGCCAGCAGCTTAATGGGGGGACCGGGCCGAACCTACGAGCAGTACTTC
.	.	13	TRBV4-2	TRBJ1-2	CASSQEGGYGYTF	TGTGCCAGCAGCCAAGAAGGAGGCTATGGCTACACCTTC
TRBD2	many	16	TRBV4-1	TRBJ2-1	CASSQDASGNYNEQFF	TGCGCCAGCAGCCAAGATGCTAGCGGGAACTACAATGAGCAGTTCTTC
TRBD2	few	14	TRBV19	TRBJ2-1	CASSIDLKRGEQFF	TGTGCCAGTAGTATAGATTTAAAGCGGGGTGAGCAGTTCTTC
.	many	15	TRBV7-9	TRBJ2-5	CASSLSLRGAETQYF	TGTGCCAGCAGCTTAAGTTTGAGGGGGGCAGAGACCCAGTACTTC
.	.	11	TRBV7-2	TRBJ2-4	CASLYGDIQYF	TGTGCCAGCTTATATGGGGACATTCAGTACTTC